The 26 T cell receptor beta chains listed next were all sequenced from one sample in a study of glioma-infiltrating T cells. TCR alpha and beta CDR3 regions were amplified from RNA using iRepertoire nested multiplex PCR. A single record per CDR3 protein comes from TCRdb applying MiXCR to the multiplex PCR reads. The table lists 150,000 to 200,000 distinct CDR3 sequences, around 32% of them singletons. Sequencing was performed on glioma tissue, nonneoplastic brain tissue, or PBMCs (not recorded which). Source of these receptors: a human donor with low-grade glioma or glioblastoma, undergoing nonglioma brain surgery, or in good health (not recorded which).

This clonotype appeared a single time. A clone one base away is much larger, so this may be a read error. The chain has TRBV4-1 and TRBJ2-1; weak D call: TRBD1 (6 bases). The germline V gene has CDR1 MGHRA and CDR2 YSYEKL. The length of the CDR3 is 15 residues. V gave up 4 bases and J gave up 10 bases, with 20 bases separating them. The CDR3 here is CASSPTGTKSYEQFF. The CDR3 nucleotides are TGCGCCAGCAGCCCAACAGGGACAAAGAGCTACGAGCAGTTCTTC.

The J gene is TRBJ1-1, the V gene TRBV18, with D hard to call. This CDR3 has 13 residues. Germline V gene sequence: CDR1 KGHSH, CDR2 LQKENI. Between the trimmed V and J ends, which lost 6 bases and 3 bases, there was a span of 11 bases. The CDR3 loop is CASSSSGDTEAFF. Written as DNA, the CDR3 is TGTGCCAGCTCCTCTTCCGGGGACACTGAAGCTTTCTTT.

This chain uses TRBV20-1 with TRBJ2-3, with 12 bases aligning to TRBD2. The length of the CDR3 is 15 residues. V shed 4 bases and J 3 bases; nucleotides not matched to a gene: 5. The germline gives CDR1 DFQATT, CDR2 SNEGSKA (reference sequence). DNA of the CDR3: TGCAGTGCTACACTCGGACTAGCGGGAACAGATACGCAGTATTTT. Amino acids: CSATLGLAGTDTQYF.

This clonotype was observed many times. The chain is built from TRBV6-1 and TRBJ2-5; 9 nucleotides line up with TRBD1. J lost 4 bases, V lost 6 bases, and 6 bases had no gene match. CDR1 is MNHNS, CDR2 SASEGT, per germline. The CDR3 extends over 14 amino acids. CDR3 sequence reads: CASRTGQGRETQYF. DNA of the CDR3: TGTGCCAGCAGGACTGGACAGGGGAGAGAGACCCAGTACTTC.

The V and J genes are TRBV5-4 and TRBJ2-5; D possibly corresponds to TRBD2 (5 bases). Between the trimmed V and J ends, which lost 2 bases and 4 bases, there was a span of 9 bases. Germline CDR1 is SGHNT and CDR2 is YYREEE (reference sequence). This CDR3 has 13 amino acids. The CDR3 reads CASSFEGPETQYF. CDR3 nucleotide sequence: TGTGCCAGCAGCTTCGAGGGCCCAGAGACCCAGTACTTC.

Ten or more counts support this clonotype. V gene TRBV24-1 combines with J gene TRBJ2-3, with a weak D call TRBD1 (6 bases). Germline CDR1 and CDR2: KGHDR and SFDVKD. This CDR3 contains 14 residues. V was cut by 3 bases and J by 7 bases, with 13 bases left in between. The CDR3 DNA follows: TGTGCCACCAGTGATGTAACAGGGATGAATACGCAGTATTTT. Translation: CATSDVTGMNTQYF.

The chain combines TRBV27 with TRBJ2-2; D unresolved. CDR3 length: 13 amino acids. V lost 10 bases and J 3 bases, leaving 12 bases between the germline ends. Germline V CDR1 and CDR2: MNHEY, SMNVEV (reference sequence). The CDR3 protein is CAKSYSDTGELFF. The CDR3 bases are TGTGCCAAGAGTTACTCTGACACCGGGGAGCTGTTTTTT.

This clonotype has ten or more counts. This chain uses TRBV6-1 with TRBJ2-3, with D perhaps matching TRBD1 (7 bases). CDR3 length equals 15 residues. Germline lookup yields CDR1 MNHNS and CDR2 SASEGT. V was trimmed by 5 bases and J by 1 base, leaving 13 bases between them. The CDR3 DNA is TGTGCCAGCAGTTTCCAGGGGGGCCGCACAGATACGCAGTATTTT. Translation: CASSFQGGRTDTQYF.

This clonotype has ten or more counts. CDR3 residues: CASSFLNSQGRQYEQYF. CDR3 coding DNA: TGTGCCAGCAGTTTCCTTAACTCCCAGGGGCGCCAATACGAGCAGTACTTC. The chain recombines TRBV27 with TRBJ2-7, with D tentatively TRBD1 (6 bases). With 3 bases removed from V and 4 bases from J, the gap between germline ends came to 22 bases. Germline CDR1 reads MNHEY; CDR2 reads SMNVEV (reference sequence). The length of the CDR3 is 17 residues.

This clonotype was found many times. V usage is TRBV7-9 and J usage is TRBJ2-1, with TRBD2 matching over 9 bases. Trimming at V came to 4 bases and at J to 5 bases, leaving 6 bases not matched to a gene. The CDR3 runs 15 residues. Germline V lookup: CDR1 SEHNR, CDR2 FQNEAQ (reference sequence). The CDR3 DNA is TGTGCCAGCAGCTGGGGCGGGAGGGCCGACAATGAGCAGTTCTTC. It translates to CASSWGGRADNEQFF.

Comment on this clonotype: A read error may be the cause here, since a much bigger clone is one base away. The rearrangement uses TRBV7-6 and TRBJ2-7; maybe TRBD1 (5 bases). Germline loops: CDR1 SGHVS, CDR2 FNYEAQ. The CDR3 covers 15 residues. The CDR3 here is CASGLSQGRSYEQYF. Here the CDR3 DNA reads TGTGCCAGCGGCTTATCTCAGGGTCGCTCCTACGAGCAGTACTTC.

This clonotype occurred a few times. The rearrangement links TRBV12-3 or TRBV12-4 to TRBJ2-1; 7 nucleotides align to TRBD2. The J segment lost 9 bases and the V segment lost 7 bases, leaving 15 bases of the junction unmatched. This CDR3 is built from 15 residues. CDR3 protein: CASILGLVRGGEQFF. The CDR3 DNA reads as TGTGCCAGCATCCTAGGACTAGTCCGCGGTGGTGAGCAGTTCTTC.

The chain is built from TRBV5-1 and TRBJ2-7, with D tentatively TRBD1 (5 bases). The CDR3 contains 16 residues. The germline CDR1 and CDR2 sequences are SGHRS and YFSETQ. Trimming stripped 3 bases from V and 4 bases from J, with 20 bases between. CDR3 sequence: CASSYTFQWQGYEQYF. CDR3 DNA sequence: TGCGCCAGCAGCTATACCTTTCAGTGGCAGGGTTACGAGCAGTACTTC.

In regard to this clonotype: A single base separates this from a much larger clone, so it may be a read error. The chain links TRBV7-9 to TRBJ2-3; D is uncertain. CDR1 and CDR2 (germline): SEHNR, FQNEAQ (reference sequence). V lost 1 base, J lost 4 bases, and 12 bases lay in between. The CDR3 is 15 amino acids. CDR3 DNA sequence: TGTGCCAGCAGCTTAGGCCGGGCACCGGCAGATACGCAGTATTTT. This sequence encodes CASSLGRAPADTQYF. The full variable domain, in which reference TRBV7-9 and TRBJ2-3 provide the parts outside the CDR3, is DTGVSQNPRHKITKRGQNVTFRCDPISEHNRLYWYRQTLGQGPEFLTYFQNEAQLEKSRLLSDRFSAERPKGSFSTLEIQRTEQGDSAMYLCASSLGRAPADTQYFGPGTRLTVL.

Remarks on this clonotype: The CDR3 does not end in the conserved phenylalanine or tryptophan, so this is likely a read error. The CDR3 reads CASSLVQGEETQYS. CDR3 in DNA: TGCGCCAGCAGCTTAGTACAGGGAGAAGAGACCCAGTACTCC. The rearrangement uses TRBV7-9 and TRBJ2-5; maybe TRBD1 (6 bases). The CDR3 spans 14 residues. Germline CDR1 and CDR2: SEHNR and FQNEAQ (reference sequence).

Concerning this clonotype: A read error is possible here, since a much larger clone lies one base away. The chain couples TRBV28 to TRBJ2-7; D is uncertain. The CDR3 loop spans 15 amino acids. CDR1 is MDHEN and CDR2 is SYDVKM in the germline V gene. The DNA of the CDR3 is TGTGCCAGCAGTCTACGGACGAGGAGCTCCTACGAGCAGAACTTC. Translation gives CASSLRTRSSYEQNF.

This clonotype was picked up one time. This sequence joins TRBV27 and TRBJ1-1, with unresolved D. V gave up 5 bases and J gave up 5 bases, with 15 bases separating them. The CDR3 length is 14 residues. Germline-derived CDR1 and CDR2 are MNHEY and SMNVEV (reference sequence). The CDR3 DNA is TGTGCCAGCAGTCCCCAACCCGATAAAACTGAAGCTTTCTTT. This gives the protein CASSPQPDKTEAFF.

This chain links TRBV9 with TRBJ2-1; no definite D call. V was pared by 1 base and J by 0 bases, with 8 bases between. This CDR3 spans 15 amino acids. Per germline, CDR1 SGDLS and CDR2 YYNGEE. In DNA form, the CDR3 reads TGTGCCAGCAGCGTATTCGGAAGCTCCTACAATGAGCAGTTCTTC. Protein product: CASSVFGSSYNEQFF.

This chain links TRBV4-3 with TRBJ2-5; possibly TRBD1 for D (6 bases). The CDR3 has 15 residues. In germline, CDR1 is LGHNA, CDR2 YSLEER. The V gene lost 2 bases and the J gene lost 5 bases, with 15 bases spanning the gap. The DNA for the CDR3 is TGCGCCAGCAGCCAATGGGCGGCTAGGGGGGAGACCCAGTACTTC. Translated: CASSQWAARGETQYF.

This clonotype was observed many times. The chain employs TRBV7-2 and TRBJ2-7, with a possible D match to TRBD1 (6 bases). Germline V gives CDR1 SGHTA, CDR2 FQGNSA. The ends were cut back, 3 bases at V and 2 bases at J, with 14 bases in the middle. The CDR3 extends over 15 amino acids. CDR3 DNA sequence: TGTGCCAGCAGCTTCGGACAGCCCATGACCTACGAGCAGTACTTC. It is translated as CASSFGQPMTYEQYF.

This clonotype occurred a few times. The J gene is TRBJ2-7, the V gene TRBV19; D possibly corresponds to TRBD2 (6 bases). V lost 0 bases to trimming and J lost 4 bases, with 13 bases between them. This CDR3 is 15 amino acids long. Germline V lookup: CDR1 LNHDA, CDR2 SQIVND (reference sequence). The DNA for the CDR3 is TGTGCCAGTAGTATAGACGGGAGAAGAGGTTACGAGCAGTACTTC. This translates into CASSIDGRRGYEQYF.

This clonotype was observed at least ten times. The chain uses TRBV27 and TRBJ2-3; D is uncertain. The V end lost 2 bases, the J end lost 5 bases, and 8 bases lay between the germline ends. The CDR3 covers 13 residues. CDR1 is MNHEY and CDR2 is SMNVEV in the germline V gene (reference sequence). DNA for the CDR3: TGTGCCAGCAGTTTAAGGTTAAAAGATACGCAGTATTTT. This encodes CASSLRLKDTQYF.

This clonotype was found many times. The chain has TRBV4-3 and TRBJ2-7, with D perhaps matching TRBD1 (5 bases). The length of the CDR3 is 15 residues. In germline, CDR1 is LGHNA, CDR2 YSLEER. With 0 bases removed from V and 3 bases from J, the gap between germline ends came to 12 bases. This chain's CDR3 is CASSQDRRAIYEQYF. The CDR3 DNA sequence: TGCGCCAGCAGCCAAGATCGCAGGGCGATCTACGAGCAGTACTTC.

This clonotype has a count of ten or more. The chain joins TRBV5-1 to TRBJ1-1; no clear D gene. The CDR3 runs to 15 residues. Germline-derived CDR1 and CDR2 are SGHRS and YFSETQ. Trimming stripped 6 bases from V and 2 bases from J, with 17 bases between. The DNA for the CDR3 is TGCGCCAGCACCCCTTCCCCCGGGGTCAACACTGAAGCTTTCTTT. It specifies CASTPSPGVNTEAFF.

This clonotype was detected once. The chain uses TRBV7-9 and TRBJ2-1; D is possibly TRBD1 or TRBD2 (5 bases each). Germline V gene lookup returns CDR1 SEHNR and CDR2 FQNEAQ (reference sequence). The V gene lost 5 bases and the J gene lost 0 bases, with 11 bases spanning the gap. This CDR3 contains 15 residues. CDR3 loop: CASSTRQYSYNEQFF. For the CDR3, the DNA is TGTGCCAGCAGCACTAGACAGTACTCCTACAATGAGCAGTTCTTC.

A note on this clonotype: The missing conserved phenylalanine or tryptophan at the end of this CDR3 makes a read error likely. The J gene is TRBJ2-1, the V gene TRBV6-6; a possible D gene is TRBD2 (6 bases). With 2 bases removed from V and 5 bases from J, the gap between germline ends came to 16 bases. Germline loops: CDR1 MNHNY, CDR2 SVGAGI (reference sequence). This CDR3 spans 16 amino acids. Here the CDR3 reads CASSYGTSILDNEQFL. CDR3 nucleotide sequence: TGTGCCAGCAGTTACGGCACTAGCATTCTGGACAATGAGCAGTTCCTC.